The T cell receptor (beta chain) under discussion was sequenced for a study of human versus mouse CDR3 diversity and MHC coevolution. Whole-study context: Between roughly 0.6 x 10^7 and 1.8 x 10^7 valid reads came from each sample.

Broader study findings: Clonal inequality was lowest in most of the three human donors. About 6 MHC II alleles selected the human T cells.

Produced via immunoSEQ multiplex PCR; TCRdb's table is partial and in-frame only. The sample includes 55,000 to 65,000 clones, about 94% of them seen just once. Naive CD4 T cells were sorted as CD45RO-negative, CD62L-positive. The CDR3 covers 11 residues. Germline V CDR1 and CDR2: SQVTM, ANQGSEA. Trimming removed 7 bases from V and 10 bases from J, with 16 bases in between. Comments on this clone: Its antigen is as yet unknown.

Sample: naive CD4+ T cells from blood. Sample subset: CD45RO-negative CD62L-positive naive CD4 T cells. The chain employs TRBV29-1 and TRBJ1-1; TRBD1 is a possible D gene (5 bases). The receptor's source is a person aged 55 to 75 in good health. CDR3 loop: CSAEVGGTAFF. CDR3 DNA: TGCAGCGCTGAGGTCGGGGGAACAGCTTTCTTT.